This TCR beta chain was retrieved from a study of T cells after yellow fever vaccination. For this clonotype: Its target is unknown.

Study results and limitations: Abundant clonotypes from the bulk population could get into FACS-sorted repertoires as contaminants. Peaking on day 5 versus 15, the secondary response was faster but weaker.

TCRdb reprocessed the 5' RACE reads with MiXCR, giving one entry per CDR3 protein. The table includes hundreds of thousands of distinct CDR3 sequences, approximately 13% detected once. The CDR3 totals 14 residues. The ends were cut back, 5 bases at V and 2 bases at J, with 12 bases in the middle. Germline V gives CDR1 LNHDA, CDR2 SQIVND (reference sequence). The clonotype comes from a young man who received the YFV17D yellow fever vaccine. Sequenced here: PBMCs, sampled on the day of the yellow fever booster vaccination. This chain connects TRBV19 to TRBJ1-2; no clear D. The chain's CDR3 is CASSHAVENYGYTF. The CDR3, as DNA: TGTGCCAGTAGTCACGCGGTGGAGAACTATGGCTACACCTTC.